Following are 10 T cell receptor beta chains from one sample sequenced in a study of blood T cell repertoires in COVID-19. Sequencing used immunoSEQ multiplex PCR; TCRdb keeps in-frame clones, though not all of them. This sample carries about 64,000 clones, approximately 80% of them seen once, and the ten largest clones take 5.6%. The sample consisted of peripheral blood. All receptors derive from a woman aged 60 to 75 with acute or convalescent COVID-19.

The chain has TRBV19 and TRBJ1-2, with unresolved D. V was cut by 0 bases and J by 2 bases, with 10 bases left in between. This CDR3 contains 15 residues. The germline V gene encodes CDR1 LNHDA and CDR2 SQIVND (reference sequence). CDR3 sequence reads: CASSIDLAENYGYTF. The CDR3 bases are TGTGCCAGTAGTATAGATTTGGCGGAGAACTATGGCTACACCTTC. Together with reference TRBV19 and TRBJ1-2, the CDR3 gives the full variable domain: DGGITQSPKYLFRKEGQNVTLSCEQNLNHDAMYWYRQDPGQGLRLIYYSQIVNDFQKGDIAEGYSVSREKKESFPLTVTSAQKNPTAFYLCASSIDLAENYGYTFGSGTRLTVV.

This clone was counted once. The genes are TRBV7-2 and TRBJ1-1, with D possibly being TRBD1 (6 bases). CDR1 and CDR2 (germline): SGHTA, FQGNSA. The V gene lost 3 bases and the J gene lost 2 bases, with 10 bases spanning the gap. This CDR3 is built from 14 residues. CDR3 sequence reads: CASSLDRVNTEAFF. In nucleotides, the CDR3 is TGTGCCAGCAGCTTGGACAGAGTCAACACTGAAGCTTTCTTT.

The gene calls are TRBV2 and TRBJ2-1, with 7 bases aligning to TRBD2. CDR3 length: 14 residues. Germline trimming cut 6 bases from V and 1 base from J; bases unmatched to any gene: 3. Germline V lookup: CDR1 SNHLY, CDR2 FYNNEI. The CDR3 sequence is CASRPGGSYNEQFF. Here the CDR3 DNA reads TGTGCCAGCAGGCCGGGGGGTTCCTACAATGAGCAGTTCTTC.

V and J are TRBV15 and TRBJ1-2; D gene uncertain. The V gene's germline CDR1 is LNHNV and CDR2 YYDKDF (reference sequence). Between the trimmed V and J ends, which lost 0 bases and 9 bases, there was a span of 5 bases. The CDR3 contains 11 residues. The CDR3 coding sequence is TGTGCCACCAGCAGAGATGCGAGCTACACCTTC. Its protein product is CATSRDASYTF.

This chain joins TRBV6-1 and TRBJ1-5; D perhaps matches TRBD1 (6 bases). V was clipped by 2 bases and J by 1 base, with 12 bases between them. The CDR3 consists of 16 residues. CDR1 is MNHNS, CDR2 SASEGT, per germline. Written as DNA, the CDR3 is TGTGCCAGCAGTGAAAGGGGGTCAGGGAGCAATCAGCCCCAGCATTTT. It codes for CASSERGSGSNQPQHF.

This chain uses TRBV5-1 with TRBJ1-5, with TRBD1 as a possible D gene (6 bases). Germline loops: CDR1 SGHRS, CDR2 YFSETQ. V was trimmed by 2 bases and J by 7 bases, leaving 13 bases between them. CDR3 length equals 14 residues. The CDR3 spells CASSLTGSDQPQHF. Here the CDR3 DNA reads TGCGCCAGCAGCTTAACAGGGTCGGACCAGCCCCAGCATTTT.

The chain recombines TRBV9 with TRBJ2-7; 7 positions match TRBD1. The trim removed 4 bases at V and 3 bases at J, leaving 7 bases unmatched. CDR1 SGDLS and CDR2 YYNGEE come from the germline V gene. This CDR3 has 14 amino acids. CDR3: CASSPQTGYYEQYF. Here the CDR3 DNA reads TGTGCCAGCAGCCCTCAGACAGGGTACTACGAGCAGTACTTC.

The chain is built from TRBV6-6 and TRBJ1-5; 7 bases map to TRBD1. After removal of 5 bases from V and 11 bases from J, the junction contained 12 bases not matched to a gene. The CDR3 loop spans 14 amino acids. Germline CDR1 is MNHNY and CDR2 is SVGAGI (reference sequence). The CDR3 spells CASSKRQGLEAQHF. The DNA of the CDR3 is TGTGCCAGCAGTAAAAGACAGGGTCTGGAAGCCCAGCATTTT.

V usage is TRBV4-1 and J usage is TRBJ1-1, with D tentatively TRBD1 (5 bases). Germline V CDR1 and CDR2: MGHRA, YSYEKL. V was trimmed by 0 bases and J by 9 bases, leaving 17 bases between them. This CDR3 contains 15 residues. The CDR3 DNA is TGCGCCAGCAGCCAAGAAGGGGTCAGGGAAAGGAAAGCTTTCTTT. Translation gives CASSQEGVRERKAFF.

The rearrangement joins TRBV6-5 to TRBJ1-5; D call uncertain. The germline V gene has CDR1 MNHEY and CDR2 SVGAGI. This CDR3 comprises 13 residues. Trimming took off 5 bases at V and 2 bases at J, with 7 bases between the two ends. The CDR3: CASSQRGNQPQHF. The CDR3, as DNA: TGTGCCAGCAGTCAGAGGGGCAATCAGCCCCAGCATTTT.